Listed below are T cell receptor beta chains from one sample, sequenced in a study of CD8 T cells in ankylosing spondylitis. TCRdb re-derived calls from the 5' RACE reads in MiXCR, one entry per CDR3 protein. Here the sample spans more than 150,000 distinct CDR3 sequences, 11% being singletons. Sample: blood, either unsorted or a sorted T cell fraction (not recorded which). Source of these receptors: a male donor with ankylosing spondylitis or in good health (not recorded which). CDR3s include the opening cysteine and the closing phenylalanine or tryptophan. The order of the fields is V gene, J gene, D gene, clone size, CDR3 protein, CDR3 DNA. D genes are given only for firm matches. Size tells how often a clone was seen (once, few, many) or the class of an expanded clone, and some rows leave it out.

>TRBV7-9|TRBJ2-7|NA|NA
CASSPPRAGSGEQYF
TGTGCCAGCAGCCCCCCCCGGGCAGGGAGTGGCGAGCAGTACTTC
>TRBV20-1|TRBJ1-2|NA|many
CSARVQASNYGYTF
TGCAGTGCTAGGGTACAGGCATCTAACTATGGCTACACCTTC
>TRBV6-1|TRBJ2-1|TRBD2|NA
CASGEGLAGLNEQFF
TGTGCCAGCGGAGAAGGACTAGCGGGATTAAATGAGCAGTTCTTC
>TRBV20-1|TRBJ1-5|NA|many
CSAGRDGQPQHF
TGCAGTGCTGGGAGGGATGGTCAGCCCCAGCATTTT
>TRBV5-5|TRBJ2-7|NA|many
CASSLGYARDEQYF
TGTGCCAGCAGCTTGGGATACGCTAGGGACGAGCAGTACTTC
>TRBV20-1|TRBJ2-5|TRBD2|many
CSAHVLGLAGGWQETQYF
TGCAGTGCTCATGTTTTGGGACTAGCGGGAGGTTGGCAAGAGACCCAGTACTTC
>TRBV12-3/TRBV12-4|TRBJ1-4|NA|many
CASSPGDEKLFF
TGTGCCAGCAGTCCAGGGGATGAAAAACTGTTTTTT
>TRBV19|TRBJ1-1|NA|many
CASSPQGFTEAFF
TGTGCCAGTAGCCCACAGGGCTTCACTGAAGCTTTCTTT
>TRBV29-1|TRBJ1-3|NA|many
CSVEVGDTIYF
TGCAGCGTTGAAGTGGGGGACACCATATATTTT
>TRBV5-1|TRBJ2-7|NA|NA
CASSFLDTPGDEQYF
TGCGCCAGCAGCTTCCTGGACACCCCGGGCGACGAGCAGTACTTC
>TRBV20-1|TRBJ2-3|NA|many
CSAQLQGWTDTQYF
TGCAGTGCTCAGTTACAGGGTTGGACAGATACGCAGTATTTT
>TRBV7-9|TRBJ2-2|NA|few
CASSAEGPPELFF
TGTGCCAGCAGCGCTGAGGGACCTCCGGAGCTGTTTTTT
>TRBV20-1|TRBJ2-5|NA|many
CSAGADSGQETQYF
TGCAGTGCTGGGGCCGACAGTGGCCAAGAGACCCAGTACTTC
>TRBV10-3|TRBJ2-1|NA|many
CAISDQISYNEQFF
TGTGCCATCAGTGATCAGATCTCCTACAATGAGCAGTTCTTC
>TRBV29-1|TRBJ2-7|NA|few
CSVVYEQYF
TGCAGCGTTGTCTACGAGCAGTACTTC
>TRBV3-1|TRBJ2-7|NA|few
CASSQNRDSYEQYF
TGTGCCAGCAGCCAGAACCGGGATTCCTACGAGCAGTACTTC
>TRBV20-1|TRBJ1-1|NA|many
CSATRARNTEAFF
TGCAGTGCTACGAGGGCGAGGAACACTGAAGCTTTCTTT
>TRBV25-1|TRBJ2-1|TRBD2|many
CATLGPGGLNEQFF
TGTGCCACCCTGGGCCCGGGAGGGCTCAATGAGCAGTTCTTC
>TRBV7-9|TRBJ1-6|NA|NA
CASSLGLENSPLHF
TGTGCCAGCAGCTTGGGACTTGAAAATTCACCCCTCCACTTT
>TRBV5-1|TRBJ2-3|NA|NA
CASSLEVGDTQYF
TGCGCCAGCAGCTTGGAGGTGGGAGATACGCAGTATTTT
>TRBV5-1|TRBJ2-1|TRBD2|few
CASSLTTSGGADEQFF
TGCGCCAGCAGCTTGACGACTAGCGGGGGGGCCGATGAGCAGTTCTTC
>TRBV24-1|TRBJ2-7|NA|many
CAGHPGAYEQYF
TGTGCCGGCCACCCGGGGGCCTACGAGCAGTACTTC